The source of this T cell receptor beta chain is a study of blood T cell repertoires in COVID-19. Looking at the study overall: Samples representing acute and convalescent COVID-19 were sourced from the United States, Italy and Spain.

Germline V gene sequence: CDR1 SNHLY, CDR2 FYNNEI. The CDR3 extends over 15 amino acids. V dropped 8 bases and J dropped 5; count of bases not matched to a gene: 11. The data were produced by immunoSEQ multiplex PCR, yet TCRdb's version contains in-frame clones alone and is incomplete. Of a few hundred thousand clones in the sample, about nine tenths were seen once. This receptor was obtained from a man aged 55-75 years with acute or convalescent COVID-19. The sample was peripheral blood. V usage is TRBV2 and J usage is TRBJ2-2; 7 bases are shared with TRBD1. This CDR3 reads CASGDWTGGTGELFF. The DNA of the CDR3 is TGTGCCAGCGGGGATTGGACAGGCGGTACCGGGGAGCTGTTTTTT. The full variable domain, its missing parts supplied by reference TRBV2 and TRBJ2-2, is EPEVTQTPSHQVTQMGQEVILRCVPISNHLYFYWYRQILGQKVEFLVSFYNNEISEKSEIFDDQFSVERPDGSNFTLKIRSTKLEDSAMYFCASGDWTGGTGELFFGEGSRLTVL.